The sample holds one count of the clone carrying this T cell receptor (beta chain). Its antigen is as yet unknown. Sequenced by immunoSEQ multiplex PCR; TCRdb stores in-frame clones only, minus some. The data contain approximately 110,000 clones, about 88% of them seen just once; the ten biggest clones take up 9.8%. This CDR3 has 12 amino acids. CDR1 and CDR2 from the germline V gene are MDHEN and SYDVKM. V shed 3 bases and J shed 8 bases, with 10 bases lying between them. The entry originates in a study of T cell responses to AZD1222 COVID-19 vaccine. The overall study: Combined were second doses at about 4 or about 12 weeks.

General observations from the study: Distributed over spike, vaccine-associated CD4 TCRs predominated at 160-218 and 743-854. Only five to seven individuals given AZD1222 were seropositive at baseline.

The rearrangement uses TRBV28 and TRBJ1-2; weak D call: TRBD1 (5 bases). The source was peripheral blood, collected on day 0 of AZD1222 vaccination. This receptor was obtained from an adult in good health. CDR3 loop: CASSLSGRGYTF. CDR3 DNA sequence: TGTGCCAGCAGTTTGTCAGGGAGAGGCTACACCTTC.